This TCR beta chain was retrieved from a study of blood T cell repertoires in COVID-19. Method: immunoSEQ multiplex PCR; TCRdb's copy keeps in-frame clones and lacks some. The sample carries 210,000 or so clones, over 70% recorded once. This CDR3 is 15 amino acids long. The germline V gene has CDR1 MNHEY and CDR2 SVGAGI. Sequences were obtained from peripheral blood. The origin of this receptor is a man aged 45-65 years with active or convalescent COVID-19. The V gene is TRBV6-5, the J gene TRBJ1-2, with 9 nucleotides matching TRBD1. The CDR3 sequence is CLTATTGGFFSGYTF. The CDR3 DNA is TGTCTCACAGCGACCACAGGGGGCTTTTTTTCGGGCTACACCTTC.